The clone carrying this T cell receptor beta chain showed up just a few times. This specimen belongs to a study of OX40 agonist ivuxolimab in advanced cancers. Across the study: Administration of intravenous ivuxolimab to patients occurred every 2 weeks at 0.01 to 10 mg/kg.

V lost 4 bases to trimming and J lost 8 bases; unmatched junction nucleotides: 9. CDR3 size: 15 residues. The germline CDR1 and CDR2 sequences are SGHDT and YYEEEE. Some clones are missing from TCRdb's copy, which holds only in-frame ones; the method was immunoSEQ multiplex PCR. The table has approximately 60,000 clones, 77% seen once. The input for sequencing was CD4+ or CD8+ T cells sorted from blood, taken in a trial of the OX40 agonist ivuxolimab. The sequence came from an adult with an advanced solid tumor such as melanoma, head and neck, liver or kidney cancer. The chain carries TRBV5-6 and TRBJ1-2; 12 bases fit TRBD1. CDR3 bases: TGTGCCAGCAGCCGAGGGGGACAGGGGGCTCAAGGCTACACCTTC. It codes for CASSRGGQGAQGYTF.